The 5 T cell receptor beta chains below were found in one sample sequenced in a study of blood T cell repertoires in COVID-19. Profiling relied on immunoSEQ multiplex PCR, and the TCRdb table lists in-frame clones only, not all of them. Here the sample spans under 150,000 clones, roughly 88% being singletons. The sequenced sample was peripheral blood. These receptors were obtained from a human donor in a cohort sampled during active COVID-19.

The CDR3 loop is CASSPPGGNGKLFF. The CDR3 region has the DNA TGTGCCAGCTCACCACCGGGCGGGAACGGAAAACTGTTTTTT. V gene TRBV18 combines with J gene TRBJ1-4; D remains ambiguous. Germline CDR1 is KGHSH and CDR2 is LQKENI. This CDR3 contains 14 residues. V was cut by 0 bases and J by 10 bases, with 12 bases left in between.

This clone was detected a few times. This sequence joins TRBV7-8 and TRBJ2-7, with D possibly TRBD1 on 6 matching bases. Germline lookup yields CDR1 SGHVS and CDR2 FQNEAQ. The CDR3 loop spans 16 amino acids. Trimming shortened V by 5 bases and J by 3 bases, and 20 bases separated the two germline ends. The CDR3: CASSLGQGGPSYEQYF. CDR3 bases: TGTGCCAGCAGCCTCGGACAAGGGGGTCCAAGCTACGAGCAGTACTTC.

The chain uses TRBV4-1 and TRBJ2-1; the match to TRBD2 covers 8 bases. The germline V gene has CDR1 MGHRA and CDR2 YSYEKL. The V and J ends lost 0 bases and 4 bases, in that order; junction bases with no gene match: 11. The CDR3 has 18 amino acids. The CDR3 spells CASSQDDGGGTLYNEQFF. In DNA form, the CDR3 reads TGCGCCAGCAGCCAAGACGACGGCGGGGGGACCCTTTACAATGAGCAGTTCTTC.

V gene TRBV28 combines with J gene TRBJ2-5, with 8 bases matching TRBD2. Germline values: CDR1 MDHEN, CDR2 SYDVKM. V lost 7 bases to trimming and J lost 4 bases; unmatched junction nucleotides: 8. This CDR3 has 14 amino acids. CDR3 sequence (DNA): TGTGCCAGCACTCCCGGGGGGGGACGAGAGACCCAGTACTTC. Encoded protein: CASTPGGGRETQYF.

The J gene is TRBJ1-1, the V gene TRBV7-9; TRBD1 is a possible D gene (6 bases). This CDR3 is 13 amino acids long. Germline V gives CDR1 SEHNR, CDR2 FQNEAQ (reference sequence). V lost 5 bases to trimming and J lost 8 bases, with 15 bases between them. This chain's CDR3 is CASSLYPGEEAFF. The CDR3 DNA reads as TGTGCCAGCAGCCTATACCCAGGGGAGGAAGCTTTCTTT.